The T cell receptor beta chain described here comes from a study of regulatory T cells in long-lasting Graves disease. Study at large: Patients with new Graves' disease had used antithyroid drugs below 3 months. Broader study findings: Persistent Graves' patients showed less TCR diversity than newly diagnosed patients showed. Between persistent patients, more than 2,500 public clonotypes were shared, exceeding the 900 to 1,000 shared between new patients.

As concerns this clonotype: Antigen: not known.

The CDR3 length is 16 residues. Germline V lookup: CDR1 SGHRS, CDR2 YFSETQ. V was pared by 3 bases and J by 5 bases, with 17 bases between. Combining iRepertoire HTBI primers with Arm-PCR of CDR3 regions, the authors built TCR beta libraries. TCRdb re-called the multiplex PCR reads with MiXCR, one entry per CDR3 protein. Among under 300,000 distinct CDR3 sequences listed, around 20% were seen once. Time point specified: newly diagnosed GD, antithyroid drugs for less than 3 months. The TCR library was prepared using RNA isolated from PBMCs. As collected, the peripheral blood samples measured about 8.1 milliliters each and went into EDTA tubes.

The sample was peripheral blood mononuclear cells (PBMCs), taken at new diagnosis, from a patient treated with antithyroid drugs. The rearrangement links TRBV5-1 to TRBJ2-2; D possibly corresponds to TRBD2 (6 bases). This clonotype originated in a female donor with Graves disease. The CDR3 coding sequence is TGCGCCAGCAGCTGGGGGGTCGGAGCTGAAACCGGGGAGCTGTTTTTT. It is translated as CASSWGVGAETGELFF.